The present T cell receptor beta chain was sequenced within a study of OX40 agonist ivuxolimab in advanced cancers. The overall study: Patients received the agonistic anti-OX40 (CD134) antibody ivuxolimab. At doses from 0.01 to 10 mg/kg, patients were given intravenous ivuxolimab every 2 weeks. The group had a mean age of about 60 years, ranged from 23 to 79, and was 82.7% male.

Assay: immunoSEQ multiplex PCR; the TCRdb copy retains only in-frame clones and omits some. The repertoire includes over 65,000 clones, over 70% of them detected once, and more than 5.5% sits in the top ten. The V and J ends lost 0 bases and 0 bases respectively, with 12 bases between them. The CDR3 loop spans 16 amino acids. The germline V gene has CDR1 MNHEY and CDR2 SVGAGI. The starting material was CD4+ or CD8+ T cells sorted from blood, obtained in a trial of the OX40 agonist ivuxolimab. The chain links TRBV6-5 to TRBJ2-7; perhaps TRBD2 as D (5 bases). The receptor was derived from an adult with an advanced solid tumor such as melanoma, head and neck, liver or kidney cancer. The CDR3 DNA reads as TGTGCCAGCAGTTACTCGACTCTAGGGAGCTCCTACGAGCAGTACTTC. As protein: CASSYSTLGSSYEQYF.